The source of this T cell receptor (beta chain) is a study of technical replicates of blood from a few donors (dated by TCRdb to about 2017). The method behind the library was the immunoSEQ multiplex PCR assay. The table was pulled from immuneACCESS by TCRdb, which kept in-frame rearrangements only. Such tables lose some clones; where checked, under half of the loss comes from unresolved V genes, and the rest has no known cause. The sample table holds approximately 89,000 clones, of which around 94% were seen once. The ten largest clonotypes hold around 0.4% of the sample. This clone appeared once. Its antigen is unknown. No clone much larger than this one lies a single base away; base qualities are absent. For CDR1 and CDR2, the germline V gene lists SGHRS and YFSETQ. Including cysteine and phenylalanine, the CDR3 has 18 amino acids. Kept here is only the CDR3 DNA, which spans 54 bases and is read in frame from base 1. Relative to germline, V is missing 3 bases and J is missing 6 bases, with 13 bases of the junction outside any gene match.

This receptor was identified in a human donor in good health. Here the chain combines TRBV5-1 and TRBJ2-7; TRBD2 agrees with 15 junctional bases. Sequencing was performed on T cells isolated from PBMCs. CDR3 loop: CASSSVGTSGRIPLEQYF. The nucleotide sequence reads TGCGCCAGCAGCTCCGTGGGGACTAGCGGGAGGATTCCCCTCGAGCAGTACTTC.